This T cell receptor beta chain was captured in a study of T-cell memory formation after mild COVID-19. Study overall: Largely, the TCR clusters proved donor specific.

A remark on this clonotype: Its antigen is not identified.

TCRdb re-called the 5' RACE reads with MiXCR, one entry per CDR3 protein. The table lists under 400,000 distinct CDR3 sequences, more than 20% of them singletons. The V gene lost 2 bases and the J gene lost 0 bases, with 6 bases spanning the gap. Germline values: CDR1 DFQATT, CDR2 SNEGSKA (reference sequence). The CDR3 is 13 residues long. Study findings and constraints: Later expanders leaned CD4+, whereas clones that contracted between day 15 and 85 were balanced CD4/CD8. Researchers found some responding clones in pre-infection memory, a sign that cross-reactive memory joined. Clones from the second wave (peaking day 37) had unconfirmed SARS-CoV-2 specificity.

Sequencing was performed on PBMCs or a T cell subset sorted from them (not recorded which). The sequence derives from an adult woman who had mild COVID-19 (a few samples of this study predate the infection). Cell type and time point are not known. This chain uses TRBV20-1 with TRBJ2-3; D is unresolved. CDR3 protein: CSARLPSTDTQYF. The CDR3 DNA reads TGCAGTGCTAGATTGCCTAGCACAGATACGCAGTATTTT.